One and the same sample provided the 12 T cell receptor beta chains below, sequenced in a study of beta chain features in type 1 diabetes. Expressed TCRB transcripts were sequenced because the entire RNA isolate underwent reverse transcription. Sequencing was performed with immunoSEQ multiplex PCR; in TCRdb, only in-frame clones are kept and a portion is missing. This repertoire shows tens of thousands of clones, around three fifths found once; its top ten account for about 2.2%. The sample was Tregs from blood. The source of these receptors is a woman in her late teens or twenties in good health.

In the case of this clone: The identical CDR3 is also encoded by other nucleotide sequences in the sample. V usage is TRBV27 and J usage is TRBJ2-7, with 11 bases lining up with TRBD2. This CDR3 contains 14 residues. CDR1 and CDR2 from the germline V gene are MNHEY and SMNVEV (reference sequence). The V segment lost 5 bases and the J segment 4 bases; nucleotides outside the gene matches: 4. CDR3 sequence reads: CASSATSGSYEQYF. The CDR3 nucleotides read TGTGCCAGCAGTGCAACTAGCGGGAGTTACGAGCAGTACTTC.

The chain employs TRBV7-2 and TRBJ2-5; D remains unclear. The CDR3 totals 13 residues. The V gene's germline CDR1 is SGHTA and CDR2 FQGNSA. With 3 bases removed from V and 3 bases from J, the gap between germline ends came to 8 bases. The DNA of the CDR3 is TGTGCCAGCAGCTTTAGTGCGGAAGAGACCCAGTACTTC. Translating gives CASSFSAEETQYF.

The V call is TRBV6-1, the J call TRBJ1-5; no firm D call. V was trimmed by 5 bases and J by 5 bases, leaving 4 bases between them. Germline V gives CDR1 MNHNS, CDR2 SASEGT. This CDR3 is built from 11 residues. This chain's CDR3 is CASSQYQPQHF. CDR3 DNA sequence: TGTGCCAGCAGTCAATATCAGCCCCAGCATTTT.

V usage is TRBV7-9 and J usage is TRBJ2-5; 8 bases match TRBD2. The CDR3 length is 17 residues. V lost 6 bases to trimming and J lost 1 base; unmatched junction nucleotides: 13. The germline V gene encodes CDR1 SEHNR and CDR2 FQNEAQ (reference sequence). The CDR3 DNA is TGTGCCAGCAGGCTGGCCGGGGGGGCCTTGGCCCAAGAGACCCAGTACTTC. It codes for CASRLAGGALAQETQYF.

V is TRBV18 and J is TRBJ1-1, with a tentative D call TRBD1 (5 bases). The V gene lost 2 bases and the J gene lost 4 bases, with 8 bases spanning the gap. The V gene's germline CDR1 is KGHSH and CDR2 LQKENI. The CDR3 runs 13 residues. CDR3 protein: CASSPGAATEAFF. The CDR3 region has the DNA TGTGCCAGCTCACCAGGGGCGGCCACTGAAGCTTTCTTT.

Only one count was recorded for this clone. V and J are TRBV27 and TRBJ2-7; 8 bases are shared with TRBD1. The junction had 2 bases not matched to a gene; V was cut back by 4 bases and J by 3 bases. The CDR3 sequence is 13 residues long. The germline gives CDR1 MNHEY, CDR2 SMNVEV (reference sequence). CDR3: CASSYTGGYEQYF. DNA of the CDR3: TGTGCCAGCAGTTACACAGGGGGCTACGAGCAGTACTTC.

The V gene is TRBV30, the J gene TRBJ2-1; 8 nucleotides line up with TRBD1. CDR3 length: 14 amino acids. Germline V gene lookup returns CDR1 GTSNPN and CDR2 SVGIG (reference sequence). V gave up 4 bases and J gave up 4 bases; unmatched junction bases: 6. The CDR3 DNA reads as TGTGCCTGGACCCGGACAGGGACTTACAATGAGCAGTTCTTC. This encodes CAWTRTGTYNEQFF. Full variable domain (outside the CDR3, taken from reference TRBV30 and TRBJ2-1): SQTIHQWPATLVQPVGSPLSLECTVEGTSNPNLYWYRQAAGRGLQLLFYSVGIGQISSEVPQNLSASRPQDRQFILSSKKLLLSDSGFYLCAWTRTGTYNEQFFGPGTRLTVL.

CDR3 protein: CASSDSKLAASYEQYF. The CDR3 DNA follows: TGTGCCAGCAGTGACTCCAAACTAGCGGCTTCCTACGAGCAGTACTTC. The rearrangement links TRBV6-4 to TRBJ2-7; 8 bases are shared with TRBD2. In germline, CDR1 is MRHNA, CDR2 SNTAGT. The J segment lost 1 base and the V segment lost 0 bases, leaving 5 bases of the junction unmatched. The CDR3 spans 16 residues.

This clone came up once. The sample has other DNA sequences that encode this CDR3 too. The chain has TRBV4-1 and TRBJ1-2; a weak D match, TRBD1 (5 bases). The CDR3 has 17 residues. In germline, CDR1 is MGHRA, CDR2 YSYEKL. Trimming stripped 1 base from V and 7 bases from J, with 22 bases between. The CDR3 loop reads CASSQAPAAGRDTGYTF. The CDR3 DNA sequence: TGCGCCAGCAGCCAAGCCCCTGCCGCAGGGAGGGATACTGGCTACACCTTC.

The chain combines TRBV7-6 with TRBJ2-3; TRBD2 agrees at 8 bases. The CDR3 length is 16 residues. CDR1 and CDR2 from the germline V gene are SGHVS and FNYEAQ. V lost 4 bases, J lost 2 bases, and 8 bases stayed unmatched. CDR3 coding DNA: TGTGCCAGCAGCTCCCTGACGGGACTAGACACAGATACGCAGTATTTT. This sequence encodes CASSSLTGLDTDTQYF.

The chain employs TRBV29-1 and TRBJ2-3, with 7 bases lining up with TRBD2. The CDR3 covers 14 residues. CDR1 is SQVTM and CDR2 is ANQGSEA in the germline V gene. J gave up 1 base and V 6 bases, and 7 bases lay outside the gene matches. CDR3: CSVAGEVGTDTQYF. CDR3 nucleotides: TGCAGCGTGGCGGGGGAGGTGGGCACAGATACGCAGTATTTT.

The rearrangement uses TRBV6-6 and TRBJ2-7, with 10 nucleotides matching TRBD1. Germline V gene lookup returns CDR1 MNHNY and CDR2 SVGAGI (reference sequence). The J segment lost 3 bases and the V segment lost 4 bases, leaving 3 bases of the junction unmatched. The CDR3 runs to 14 residues. The CDR3 sequence is CASSSTGGIYEQYF. In DNA form, the CDR3 reads TGTGCCAGCAGTTCGACAGGGGGCATCTACGAGCAGTACTTC.